One and the same sample provided the 23 T cell receptor beta chains below, sequenced in a study of blood T cell repertoires in COVID-19. Method: immunoSEQ multiplex PCR; TCRdb's copy keeps in-frame clones and lacks some. The sample shows under 300,000 clones, approximately 91% of them seen only once. The sample was PBMCs or T cells enriched from blood (not recorded which). The receptors derive from a woman in her thirties or forties with acute COVID-19.

The chain is built from TRBV5-1 and TRBJ1-2; tentatively, D is TRBD1 (5 bases). V was pared by 7 bases and J by 11 bases, with 15 bases between. CDR1 and CDR2 from the germline V gene are SGHRS and YFSETQ. This CDR3 comprises 11 residues. This chain's CDR3 is CASGGGTGYTF. CDR3 nucleotide sequence: TGCGCCAGCGGCGGGGGGACTGGGTACACCTTC.

The CDR3 nucleotides read TGTGCCTGGAGTAGCGGTCAAGAGACCCAGTACTTC. Its protein product is CAWSSGQETQYF. This chain joins TRBV30 and TRBJ2-5; weak D call: TRBD2 (5 bases). CDR1 is GTSNPN, CDR2 SVGIG, per germline (reference sequence). This CDR3 spans 12 amino acids. V was clipped by 2 bases and J by 2 bases, with 6 bases between them.

The rearrangement uses TRBV6-1 and TRBJ1-2; D is perhaps TRBD1 (6 bases). CDR3 length: 15 amino acids. Trimming shortened V by 3 bases and J by 8 bases, and 19 bases separated the two germline ends. Germline V lookup: CDR1 MNHNS, CDR2 SASEGT. In DNA form, the CDR3 reads TGTGCCAGCAGTGATTGGGCCAGGGGATCCGTGGGCTACACCTTC. The encoded protein is CASSDWARGSVGYTF.

The chain recombines TRBV21-1 with TRBJ1-5. TRBV21-1 is a pseudogene. The CDR3 is made up of 16 amino acids. The CDR3 protein is CASRYEEGMPNQPQHF. CDR3 sequence (DNA): TGTGCCAGCAGGTACGAGGAGGGTATGCCTAATCAGCCCCAGCATTTT.

V is TRBV28 and J is TRBJ2-2; 8 nucleotides line up with TRBD1. Germline trimming cut 4 bases from V and 6 bases from J; bases unmatched to any gene: 7. CDR3 length: 15 amino acids. Germline V lookup: CDR1 MDHEN, CDR2 SYDVKM. CDR3 bases: TGTGCCAGCAGTTCCCCGGGACAGGTCGCCGGGGAGCTGTTTTTT. Translating it yields CASSSPGQVAGELFF.

The V call is TRBV28, the J call TRBJ1-1; TRBD1 matches 9 bases. In germline, CDR1 is MDHEN, CDR2 SYDVKM. The J segment lost 1 base and the V segment lost 7 bases, leaving 10 bases of the junction unmatched. The CDR3 is 16 residues long. The DNA of the CDR3 is TGTGCCAGCAATGGAGGACAGGGGAACTGGAACACTGAAGCTTTCTTT. Amino acid sequence: CASNGGQGNWNTEAFF.

This chain uses TRBV4-2 with TRBJ2-5, with D perhaps matching TRBD1 (6 bases). Germline values: CDR1 LGHNA, CDR2 YNFKEQ. The CDR3 covers 19 residues. With 3 bases removed from V and 3 bases from J, the gap between germline ends came to 26 bases. The CDR3 DNA follows: TGTGCCAGCAGCCAGGCCCCTGCAGGGGTGTCGGCTACGGAAGAGACCCAGTACTTC. This encodes CASSQAPAGVSATEETQYF.

The chain recombines TRBV7-6 with TRBJ2-1, with TRBD2 matching 13 bases. The CDR3 covers 19 residues. V was pared by 5 bases and J by 0 bases, with 10 bases of the junction left unmatched. The germline V gene encodes CDR1 SGHVS and CDR2 FNYEAQ. The CDR3 here is CASSKGLAGTTSSYNEQFF. The CDR3 region has the DNA TGTGCCAGCAGCAAGGGACTAGCGGGGACAACCAGCTCCTACAATGAGCAGTTCTTC.

The rearrangement joins TRBV3-1 (or the pseudogene TRBV3-2) to TRBJ2-1; D perhaps matches TRBD2 (6 bases). This CDR3 region has 12 residues. The ends were cut back, 5 bases at V and 10 bases at J, with 12 bases in the middle. The germline gives CDR1 LGHDT, CDR2 YNNKEL (reference sequence). DNA for the CDR3: TGTGCCAGCAGCGAAGGGAGGCTAGAGCAGTTCTTC. Its translation is CASSEGRLEQFF.

In DNA form, the CDR3 reads TGTGCCACCAGTGATTCCGGGACAGGTCTAAACGAGCAGTACTTC. Its protein product is CATSDSGTGLNEQYF. The rearrangement uses TRBV24-1 and TRBJ2-7; 8 bases match TRBD1. CDR3 length: 15 residues. Germline CDR1 is KGHDR and CDR2 is SFDVKD. The V segment lost 2 bases and the J segment 5 bases; nucleotides outside the gene matches: 7.

This chain connects TRBV27 to TRBJ1-3; 7 bases align to TRBD1. Germline V gene lookup returns CDR1 MNHEY and CDR2 SMNVEV (reference sequence). V shed 7 bases, J shed 3 bases, and the junction held 18 bases outside the gene matches. The CDR3 contains 18 residues. DNA of the CDR3: TGTGCCAGCAATACCACAGGGACAGCCAAACCAGGTGGAAACACCATATATTTT. This sequence encodes CASNTTGTAKPGGNTIYF.

The chain joins TRBV27 to TRBJ2-1; 9 bases line up with TRBD2. J was trimmed by 4 bases and V by 4 bases; bases with no gene match: 5. This CDR3 spans 15 amino acids. In germline, CDR1 is MNHEY, CDR2 SMNVEV (reference sequence). The CDR3 nucleotides read TGTGCCAGCAGTTCAAGGACTAGCGCGTACAATGAGCAGTTCTTC. Translation: CASSSRTSAYNEQFF.

J is TRBJ1-6 and V is TRBV5-6; 7 nucleotides agree with TRBD1. CDR3 length: 16 residues. Germline values: CDR1 SGHDT, CDR2 YYEEEE. V shed 7 bases, J shed 1 base, and the junction held 8 bases outside the gene matches. CDR3 loop: CASGTQGRSYNSPLHF. DNA for the CDR3: TGTGCCAGCGGAACACAGGGGAGGTCCTATAATTCACCCCTCCACTTT.

The V gene is TRBV6-4, the J gene TRBJ1-1; possible D gene TRBD1, 5 bases. V lost 6 bases and J lost 6, with 14 bases in between. Germline CDR1 and CDR2: MRHNA and SNTAGT. The CDR3 covers 13 residues. This chain's CDR3 is CASRPRVGAEAFF. The DNA of the CDR3 is TGTGCCAGCAGACCCAGGGTAGGCGCTGAAGCTTTCTTT.

The rearrangement joins TRBV24-1 to TRBJ1-4; perhaps TRBD1 as D (6 bases). CDR3 length equals 13 residues. The germline V and J ends were trimmed by 3 bases and 13 bases, with 14 bases remaining between them. CDR1 is KGHDR, CDR2 SFDVKD, per germline. CDR3 sequence reads: CATSDVQGGGLFF. The CDR3 nucleotides read TGTGCCACCAGTGATGTACAGGGAGGGGGACTGTTTTTT.

This CDR3 is CASRRPGTGGGGYTF. CDR3 DNA: TGTGCCAGCAGACGTCCCGGGACAGGGGGCGGCGGCTACACCTTC. V and J are TRBV28 and TRBJ1-2; TRBD1 aligns across 12 bases. Looked up from germline, CDR1 is MDHEN and CDR2 is SYDVKM. The CDR3 is 15 amino acids. V trimming: 6 bases; J trimming: 8 bases; junction bases outside the gene matches: 10.

This clone was seen just once. The chain uses TRBV7-3 and TRBJ1-1; D ambiguous. The V gene lost 4 bases and the J gene lost 5 bases, with 11 bases spanning the gap. Germline V lookup: CDR1 SGHTA, CDR2 FQGTGA. This CDR3 region has 13 residues. CDR3 loop: CASSSVPGTEAFF. The CDR3 coding sequence is TGTGCCAGCAGCTCAGTACCTGGTACTGAAGCTTTCTTT.

The rearrangement links TRBV4-2 to TRBJ1-6; 8 nucleotides align to TRBD1. The CDR3 runs 17 residues. Unmatched junction bases numbered 10, after V lost 1 base and J lost 8 bases. In germline, CDR1 is LGHNA, CDR2 YNFKEQ. DNA for the CDR3: TGTGCCAGCAGCCAAGTACGAGGACAGGGCGCACATTCACCCCTCCACTTT. Protein sequence: CASSQVRGQGAHSPLHF.

The chain has TRBV5-1 and TRBJ1-2, with D possibly being TRBD1 (5 bases). This CDR3 spans 12 amino acids. Trimming took 2 bases from V and 4 from J, leaving 6 bases between them. CDR1 SGHRS and CDR2 YFSETQ come from the germline V gene. CDR3 in DNA: TGCGCCAGCAGCTTCGACAGCTATGGCTACACCTTC. Protein product: CASSFDSYGYTF.

This clone was detected ten times or more. The genes are TRBV7-3 and TRBJ1-1, with D unresolved. Trimming removed 6 bases at V and 0 bases at J, with 17 bases between. Germline assignment: CDR1 SGHTA and CDR2 FQGTGA. The CDR3 covers 16 residues. CDR3 in DNA: TGTGCCAGCAGGGACTGGGTTGGAATTATGAACACTGAAGCTTTCTTT. Protein: CASRDWVGIMNTEAFF.

The V gene is TRBV11-1, the J gene TRBJ2-7, with 15 bases that match TRBD2. The CDR3 sequence is 14 residues long. With V trimmed by 6 bases and J by 4 bases, 1 base remained unmatched. Germline CDR1 SGHAT, CDR2 FQDESV (reference sequence). This CDR3 reads CASRGLAGGYEQYF. CDR3 in DNA: TGTGCCAGCAGGGGACTAGCGGGGGGATACGAGCAGTACTTC.

This clone occurred a few times. This sequence joins TRBV2 and TRBJ2-1; maybe TRBD1 (6 bases). The CDR3 contains 14 residues. Germline values: CDR1 SNHLY, CDR2 FYNNEI. V lost 7 bases to trimming and J lost 5 bases, with 15 bases between them. Written as DNA, the CDR3 is TGTGCCAGCAATCGGGACAAGGGAGACAATGAGCAGTTCTTC. It is translated as CASNRDKGDNEQFF.

This chain links TRBV24-1 with TRBJ1-2; D gene uncertain. The germline gives CDR1 KGHDR, CDR2 SFDVKD. V was pared by 3 bases and J by 8 bases, with 15 bases between. The CDR3 spans 14 residues. The CDR3 region has the DNA TGTGCCACCAGTGATCCGCGGCGGGTAACGGGCTACACCTTC. Translated: CATSDPRRVTGYTF.